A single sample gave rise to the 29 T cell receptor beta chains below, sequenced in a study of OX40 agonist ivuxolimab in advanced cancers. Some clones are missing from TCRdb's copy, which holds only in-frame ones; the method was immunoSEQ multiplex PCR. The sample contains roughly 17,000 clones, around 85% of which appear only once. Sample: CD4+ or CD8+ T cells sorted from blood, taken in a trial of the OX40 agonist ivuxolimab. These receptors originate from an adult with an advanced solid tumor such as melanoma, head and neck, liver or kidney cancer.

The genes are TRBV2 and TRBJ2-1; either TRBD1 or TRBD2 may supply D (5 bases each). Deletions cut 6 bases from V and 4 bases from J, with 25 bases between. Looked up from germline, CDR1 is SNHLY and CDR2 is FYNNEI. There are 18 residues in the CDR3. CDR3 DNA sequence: TGTGCCAGCAGGGGTCGGGACCGTTATCAAAAGAATTACAATGAGCAGTTCTTC. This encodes CASRGRDRYQKNYNEQFF.

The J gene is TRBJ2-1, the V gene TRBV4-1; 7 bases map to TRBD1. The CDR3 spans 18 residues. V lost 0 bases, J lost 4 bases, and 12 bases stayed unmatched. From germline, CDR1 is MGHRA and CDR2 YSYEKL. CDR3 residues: CASSQDSSVGDRYNEQFF. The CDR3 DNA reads TGCGCCAGCAGCCAAGATAGCTCGGTTGGGGACAGATACAATGAGCAGTTCTTC.

The CDR3 loop reads CASSLRTLSEAFF. The CDR3 DNA reads as TGTGCCAGCAGTTTGCGGACGTTAAGTGAAGCTTTCTTT. The rearrangement uses TRBV27 and TRBJ1-1; D gene unclear. Germline V gene lookup returns CDR1 MNHEY and CDR2 SMNVEV (reference sequence). CDR3 length equals 13 residues. The V end lost 3 bases, the J end lost 7 bases, and 12 bases lay between the germline ends.

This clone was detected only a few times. The CDR3 sequence: CASSLSPGQFAYNEQFF. CDR3 DNA: TGTGCCAGCAGCTTATCCCCGGGACAGTTTGCCTACAATGAGCAGTTCTTC. The chain is built from TRBV11-1 and TRBJ2-1, with TRBD1 matching 7 bases. V lost 2 bases and J lost 2; bases outside the gene matches: 9. This CDR3 comprises 17 residues. Germline V gene sequence: CDR1 SGHAT, CDR2 FQDESV (reference sequence).

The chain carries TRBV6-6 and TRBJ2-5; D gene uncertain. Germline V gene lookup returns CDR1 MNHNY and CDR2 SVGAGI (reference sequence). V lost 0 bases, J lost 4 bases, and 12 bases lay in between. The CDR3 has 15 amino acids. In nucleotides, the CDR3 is TGTGCCAGCAGTTACTCGGACGTTTCCTCAGAGACCCAGTACTTC. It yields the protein CASSYSDVSSETQYF.

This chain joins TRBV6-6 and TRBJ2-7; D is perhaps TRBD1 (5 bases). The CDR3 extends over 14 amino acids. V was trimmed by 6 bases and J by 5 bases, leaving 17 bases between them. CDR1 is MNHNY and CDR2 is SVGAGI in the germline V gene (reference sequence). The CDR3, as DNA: TGTGCCAGCAGCCCACAAAGTTCAGGGAACGAGCAGTACTTC. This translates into CASSPQSSGNEQYF.

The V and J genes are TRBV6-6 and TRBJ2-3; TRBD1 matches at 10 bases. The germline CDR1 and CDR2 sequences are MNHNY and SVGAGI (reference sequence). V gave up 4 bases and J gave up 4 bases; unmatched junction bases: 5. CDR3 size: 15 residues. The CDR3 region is CASSSRDRGADTQYF. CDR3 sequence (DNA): TGTGCCAGCAGTTCCCGGGACAGGGGCGCAGATACGCAGTATTTT.

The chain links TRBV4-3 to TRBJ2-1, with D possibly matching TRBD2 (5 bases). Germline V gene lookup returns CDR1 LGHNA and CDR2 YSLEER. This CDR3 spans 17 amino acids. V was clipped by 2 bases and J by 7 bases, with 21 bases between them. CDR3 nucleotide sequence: TGCGCCAGCAGCCAACAATTGACTGACCTTCCGGGAAATGAGCAGTTCTTC. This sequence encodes CASSQQLTDLPGNEQFF.

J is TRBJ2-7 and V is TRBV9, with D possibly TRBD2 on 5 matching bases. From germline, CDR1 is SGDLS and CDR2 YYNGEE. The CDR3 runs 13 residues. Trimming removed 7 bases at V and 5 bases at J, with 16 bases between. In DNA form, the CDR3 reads TGTGCCAGCGGAGGTCTAAATTTCCACGAGCAGTACTTC. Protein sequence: CASGGLNFHEQYF.

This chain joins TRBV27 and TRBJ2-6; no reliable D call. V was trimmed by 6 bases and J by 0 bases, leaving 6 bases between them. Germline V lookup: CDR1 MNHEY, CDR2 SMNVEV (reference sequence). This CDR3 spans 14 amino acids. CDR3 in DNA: TGTGCCAGCAGCTCATTCTCTGGGGCCAACGTCCTGACTTTC. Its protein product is CASSSFSGANVLTF.

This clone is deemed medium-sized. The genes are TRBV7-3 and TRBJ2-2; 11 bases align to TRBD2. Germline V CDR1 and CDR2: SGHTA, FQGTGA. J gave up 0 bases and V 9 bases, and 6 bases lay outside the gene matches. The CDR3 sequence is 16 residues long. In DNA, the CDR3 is TGTGCCAGGCACATTAGCGGGAGGGCGAACACCGGGGAGCTGTTTTTT. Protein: CARHISGRANTGELFF.

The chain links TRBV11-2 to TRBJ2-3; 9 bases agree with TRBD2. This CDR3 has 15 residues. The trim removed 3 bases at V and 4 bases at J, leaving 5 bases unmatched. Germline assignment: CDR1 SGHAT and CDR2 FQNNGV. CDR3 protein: CASSFSGSFADTQYF. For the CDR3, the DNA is TGTGCCAGCAGCTTTAGCGGGAGCTTTGCAGATACGCAGTATTTT.

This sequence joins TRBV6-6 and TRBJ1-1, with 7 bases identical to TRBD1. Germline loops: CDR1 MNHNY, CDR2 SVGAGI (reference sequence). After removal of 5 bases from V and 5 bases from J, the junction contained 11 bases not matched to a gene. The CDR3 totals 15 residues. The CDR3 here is CASSLYPGGRTEAFF. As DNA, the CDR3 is TGTGCCAGCAGTCTCTACCCAGGGGGGAGGACTGAAGCTTTCTTT.

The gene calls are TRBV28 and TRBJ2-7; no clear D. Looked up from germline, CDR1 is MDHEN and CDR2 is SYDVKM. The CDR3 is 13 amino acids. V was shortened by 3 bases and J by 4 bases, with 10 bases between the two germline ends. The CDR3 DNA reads TGTGCCAGCAGTTTCGGCGGTATGTACGAGCAGTACTTC. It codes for CASSFGGMYEQYF. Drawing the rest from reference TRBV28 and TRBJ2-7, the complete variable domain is DVKVTQSSRYLVKRTGEKVFLECVQDMDHENMFWYRQDPGLGLRLIYFSYDVKMKEKGDIPEGYSVSREKKERFSLILESASTNQTSMYLCASSFGGMYEQYFGPGTRLTVT.

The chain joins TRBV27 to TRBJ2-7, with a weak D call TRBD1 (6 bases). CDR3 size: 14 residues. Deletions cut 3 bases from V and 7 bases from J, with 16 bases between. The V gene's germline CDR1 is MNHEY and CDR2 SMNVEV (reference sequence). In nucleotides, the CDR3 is TGTGCCAGCAGTTTCGGGCAGGGGATATGGGAGCAGTACTTC. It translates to CASSFGQGIWEQYF.

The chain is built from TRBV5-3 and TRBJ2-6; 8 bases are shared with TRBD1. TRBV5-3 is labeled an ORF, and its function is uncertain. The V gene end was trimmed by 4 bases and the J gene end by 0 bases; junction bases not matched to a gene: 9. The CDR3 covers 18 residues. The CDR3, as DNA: TGTGCCAGAAGCACCTGTACGGACAGGGCCTCTGGGGCCAACGTCCTGACTTTC. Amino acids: CARSTCTDRASGANVLTF.

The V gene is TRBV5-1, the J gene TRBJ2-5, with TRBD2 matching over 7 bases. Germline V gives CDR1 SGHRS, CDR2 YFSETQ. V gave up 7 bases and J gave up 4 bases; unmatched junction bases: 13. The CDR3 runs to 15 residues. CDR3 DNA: TGCGCCAGCCTCCGGGGAGGGAGAGAATTAGAGACCCAGTACTTC. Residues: CASLRGGRELETQYF.

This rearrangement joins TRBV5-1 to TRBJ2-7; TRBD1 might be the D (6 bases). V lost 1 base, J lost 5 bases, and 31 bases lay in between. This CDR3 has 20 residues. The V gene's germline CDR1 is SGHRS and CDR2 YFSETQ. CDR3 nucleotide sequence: TGCGCCAGCAGCTTGTTCGGTAATCCAGGGGAAGATCGTCGGCTAAACGAGCAGTACTTC. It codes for CASSLFGNPGEDRRLNEQYF.

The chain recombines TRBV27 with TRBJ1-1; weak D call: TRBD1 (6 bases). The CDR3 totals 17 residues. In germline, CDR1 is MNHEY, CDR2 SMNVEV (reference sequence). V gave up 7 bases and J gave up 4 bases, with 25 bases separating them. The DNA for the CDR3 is TGTGCCAGCACTAGTCGGACAGTCATTCTCGATACCACTGAAGCTTTCTTT. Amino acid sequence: CASTSRTVILDTTEAFF.

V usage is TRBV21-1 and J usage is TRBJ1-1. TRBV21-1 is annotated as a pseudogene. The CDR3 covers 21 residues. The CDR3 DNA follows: TGTGCCAGCAGCAAATCATCCCCAAGCGGAACGAAGACGCTTCTGAACACTGAAGCTTTCTTT. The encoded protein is CASSKSSPSGTKTLLNTEAFF.

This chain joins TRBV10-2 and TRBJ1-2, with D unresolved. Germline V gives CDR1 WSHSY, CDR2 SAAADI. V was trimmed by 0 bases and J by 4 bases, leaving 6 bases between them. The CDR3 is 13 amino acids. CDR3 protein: CASSESSLYGYTF. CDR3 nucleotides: TGCGCCAGCAGTGAGTCGTCGCTCTATGGCTACACCTTC.

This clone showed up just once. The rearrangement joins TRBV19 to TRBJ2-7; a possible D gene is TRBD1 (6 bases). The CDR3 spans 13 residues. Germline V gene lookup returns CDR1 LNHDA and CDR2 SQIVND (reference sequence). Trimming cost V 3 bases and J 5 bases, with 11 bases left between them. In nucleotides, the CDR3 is TGTGCCAGTAGTATGGCGACAGGCCACGAGCAGTACTTC. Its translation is CASSMATGHEQYF.

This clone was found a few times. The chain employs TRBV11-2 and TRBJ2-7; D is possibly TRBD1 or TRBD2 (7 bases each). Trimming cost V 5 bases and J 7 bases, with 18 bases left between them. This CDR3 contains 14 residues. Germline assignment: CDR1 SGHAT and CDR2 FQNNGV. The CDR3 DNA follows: TGTGCCAGCAGCCGCAGGGGGGGGGCACCGGAGCAGTACTTC. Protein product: CASSRRGGAPEQYF.

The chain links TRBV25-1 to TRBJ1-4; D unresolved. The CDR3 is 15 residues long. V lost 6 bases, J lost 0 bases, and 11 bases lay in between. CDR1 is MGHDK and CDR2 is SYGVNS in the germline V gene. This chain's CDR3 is CASSLPGATNEKLFF. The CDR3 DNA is TGTGCCAGCAGCCTCCCCGGGGCAACTAATGAAAAACTGTTTTTT.

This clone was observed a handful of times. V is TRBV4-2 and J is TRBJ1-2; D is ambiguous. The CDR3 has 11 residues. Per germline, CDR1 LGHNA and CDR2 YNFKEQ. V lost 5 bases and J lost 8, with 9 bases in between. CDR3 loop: CASSSSQGYTF. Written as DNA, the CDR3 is TGTGCCAGCAGCTCCTCCCAAGGCTACACCTTC.

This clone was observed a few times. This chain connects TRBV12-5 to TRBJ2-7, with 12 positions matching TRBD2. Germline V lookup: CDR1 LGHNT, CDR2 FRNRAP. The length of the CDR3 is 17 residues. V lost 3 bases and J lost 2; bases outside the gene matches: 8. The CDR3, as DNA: TGTGCTAGTGGTTTTGGACTAGCGGGACCACTTGCCTACGAGCAGTACTTC. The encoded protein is CASGFGLAGPLAYEQYF.

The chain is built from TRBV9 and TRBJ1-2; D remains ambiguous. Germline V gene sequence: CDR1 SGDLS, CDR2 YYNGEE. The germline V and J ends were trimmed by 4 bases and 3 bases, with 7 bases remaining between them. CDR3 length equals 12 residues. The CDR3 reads CASSPSYYGYTF. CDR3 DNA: TGTGCCAGCAGCCCTTCCTACTATGGCTACACCTTC.

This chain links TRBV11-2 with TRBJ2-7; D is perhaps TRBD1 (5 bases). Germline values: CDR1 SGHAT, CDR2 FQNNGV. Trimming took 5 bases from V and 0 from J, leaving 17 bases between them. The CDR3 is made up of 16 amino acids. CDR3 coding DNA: TGTGCCAGCAGCCCTTGGACAATGAGTAGCTCCTACGAGCAGTACTTC. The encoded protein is CASSPWTMSSSYEQYF.

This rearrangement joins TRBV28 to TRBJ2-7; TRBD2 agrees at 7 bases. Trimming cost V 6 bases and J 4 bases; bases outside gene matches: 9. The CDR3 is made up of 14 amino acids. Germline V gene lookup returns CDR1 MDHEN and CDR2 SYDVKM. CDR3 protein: CASSLPTGGYEQYF. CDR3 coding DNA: TGTGCCAGCAGCTTACCGACGGGAGGATACGAGCAGTACTTC.